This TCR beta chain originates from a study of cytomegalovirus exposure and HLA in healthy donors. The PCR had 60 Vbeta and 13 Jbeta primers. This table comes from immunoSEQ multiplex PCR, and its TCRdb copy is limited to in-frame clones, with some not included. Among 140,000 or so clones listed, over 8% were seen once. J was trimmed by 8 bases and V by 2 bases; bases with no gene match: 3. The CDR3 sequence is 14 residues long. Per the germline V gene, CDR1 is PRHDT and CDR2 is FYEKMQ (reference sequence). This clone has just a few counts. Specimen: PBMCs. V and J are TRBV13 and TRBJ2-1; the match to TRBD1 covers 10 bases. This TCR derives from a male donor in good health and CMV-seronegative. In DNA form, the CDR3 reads TGTGCCAGCAGCTTAAGGGACAGGGGTCATGAGCAGTTCTTC. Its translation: CASSLRDRGHEQFF.